This is a list of T cell receptor beta chains from one sample in a study of T-cell memory formation after mild COVID-19. From the 5' RACE reads, TCRdb called clonotypes with MiXCR, one entry per CDR3 protein. The data contain about 180,000 distinct CDR3 sequences, roughly 17% of them singletons. Sample: PBMCs or a T cell subset sorted from them (not recorded which). The source of these receptors is an adult woman who had mild COVID-19 (a few samples of this study predate the infection). Cell type and time point are not known. Each CDR3 is given with its conserved first and last residue. The D gene is left open where the match is weak. Not all rows give a size; the values are once, few, many and, for expanded clones, a class.

V gene	D gene	J gene	clone size	CDR3 protein	CDR3 DNA
TRBV7-2	NA	TRBJ2-3	many	CASSLAVGGGTDTQYF	TGTGCCAGCAGCTTAGCGGTGGGAGGAGGCACAGATACGCAGTATTTT
TRBV5-1	NA	TRBJ2-7	NA	CASSLEAGQTEQYF	TGCGCCAGCAGCTTGGAGGCAGGGCAAACCGAGCAGTACTTC
TRBV5-6	TRBD2	TRBJ2-5	few	CASSLWGGQETQYF	TGTGCCAGCAGCTTATGGGGGGGCCAAGAGACCCAGTACTTC
TRBV9	NA	TRBJ2-4	few	CASSVDWRGDIQYF	TGTGCCAGCAGCGTAGACTGGCGCGGGGACATTCAGTACTTC
TRBV5-1	TRBD2	TRBJ2-3	NA	CASSFGGVGGGATDTQYF	TGCGCCAGCAGCTTTGGGGGCGTCGGCGGGGGGGCCACAGATACGCAGTATTTT
TRBV6-1	NA	TRBJ1-2	NA	CASSGVGPSYGYTF	TGTGCCAGCAGTGGCGTGGGGCCTTCCTATGGCTACACCTTC
TRBV7-8	NA	TRBJ1-2	many	CASSPRGSYGYTF	TGTGCCAGCAGCCCCCGGGGCAGCTATGGCTACACCTTC
TRBV24-1	NA	TRBJ1-1	few	CATMETGGYTEAFF	TGTGCCACCATGGAAACGGGGGGGTACACTGAAGCTTTCTTT
TRBV24-1	TRBD2	TRBJ2-3	many	CATSDRTSGRVTDTQYF	TGTGCCACCAGTGATCGGACTAGCGGGAGAGTGACAGATACGCAGTATTTT
TRBV12-3/TRBV12-4	NA	TRBJ2-7	NA	CASTSSGAEFSYEQYF	TGTGCCAGCACCTCCTCGGGGGCGGAGTTCTCCTACGAGCAGTACTTC
TRBV5-6	TRBD2	TRBJ2-5	NA	CASRTSALAGGLETQYF	TGTGCCAGCAGAACCTCCGCTTTAGCGGGGGGCTTGGAGACCCAGTACTTC